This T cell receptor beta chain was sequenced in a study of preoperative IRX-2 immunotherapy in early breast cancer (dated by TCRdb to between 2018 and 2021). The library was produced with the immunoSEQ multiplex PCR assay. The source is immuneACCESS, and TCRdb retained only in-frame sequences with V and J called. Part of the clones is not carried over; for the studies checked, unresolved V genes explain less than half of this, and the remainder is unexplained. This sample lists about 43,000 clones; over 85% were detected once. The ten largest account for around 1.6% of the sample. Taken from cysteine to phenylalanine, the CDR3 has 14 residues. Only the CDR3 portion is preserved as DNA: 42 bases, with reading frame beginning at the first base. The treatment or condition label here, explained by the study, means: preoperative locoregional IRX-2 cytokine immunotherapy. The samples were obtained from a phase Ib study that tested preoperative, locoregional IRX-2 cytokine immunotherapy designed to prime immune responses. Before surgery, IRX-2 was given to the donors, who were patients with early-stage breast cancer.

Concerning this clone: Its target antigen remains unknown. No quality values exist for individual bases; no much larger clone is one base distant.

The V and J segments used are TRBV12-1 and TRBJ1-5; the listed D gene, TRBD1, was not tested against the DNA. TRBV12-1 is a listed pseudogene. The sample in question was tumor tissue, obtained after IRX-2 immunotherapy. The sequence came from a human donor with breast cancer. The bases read TGTGCCAGCAGCTTTGTCAGGGTACGACAGCCCCAGCATTTT. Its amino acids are CASSFVRVRQPQHF.